This T cell receptor (beta chain) was sequenced in a study of CD8+ T cells in alopecia areata. Study-wide context: Treated patients were given 5 to 10 mg oral tofacitinib twice daily.

TCR sequencing used cDNA made by reverse transcription of extracted RNA. Profiling relied on immunoSEQ multiplex PCR, and the TCRdb table lists in-frame clones only, not all of them. The sample shows 180,000 or so clones, roughly 53% of them seen only once. As to treatment: oral pan-JAK inhibitor, 5-10 mg twice daily. From PBMCs, CD4+ and CD8+ T cells were sorted. General study points: Within the top 100, expanded CD8+ clones significantly decreased with tofacitinib, as did scalp clonality.

CDR1 is GTSNPN, CDR2 SVGIG, per germline (reference sequence). V lost 0 bases, J lost 4 bases, and 9 bases lay in between. The length of the CDR3 is 13 residues. Concerning this clone itself: Its antigen is not identified.

This receptor was identified in a human donor with alopecia areata. Sample: CD8+ T cells sorted from blood, taken at week 24, from a patient treated with tofacitinib. The chain couples TRBV30 to TRBJ1-1, with no clear D. For the CDR3, the DNA is TGTGCCTGGAGTGTTGGGGTGAGCACTGAAGCTTTCTTT. It codes for CAWSVGVSTEAFF.